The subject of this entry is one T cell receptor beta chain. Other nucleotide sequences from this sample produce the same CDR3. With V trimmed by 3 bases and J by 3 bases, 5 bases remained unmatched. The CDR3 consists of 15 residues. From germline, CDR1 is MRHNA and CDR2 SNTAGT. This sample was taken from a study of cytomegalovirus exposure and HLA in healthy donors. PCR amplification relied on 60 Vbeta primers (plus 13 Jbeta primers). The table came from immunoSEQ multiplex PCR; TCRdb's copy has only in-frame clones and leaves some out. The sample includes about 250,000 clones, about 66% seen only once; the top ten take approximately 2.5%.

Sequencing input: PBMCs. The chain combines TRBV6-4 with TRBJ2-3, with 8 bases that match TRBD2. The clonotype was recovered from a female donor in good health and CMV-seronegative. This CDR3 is CASSDRAGGTDTQYF. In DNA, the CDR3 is TGTGCCAGCAGTGATCGGGCGGGAGGAACAGATACGCAGTATTTT.